This T cell receptor (beta chain) was recovered during a study of blood T cell repertoires in COVID-19. In the study overall: PBMCs, B-cell-depleted T cells, or T cells provided the cDNA or gDNA that made up the material.

In the original workflow: Amplification from reference gene primers served as the basis for estimated nucleated cell counts. The method was immunoSEQ multiplex PCR; TCRdb's version includes in-frame clones alone and lacks a portion of them. For V, J and clone size, that table is used; D and trimming come from the DNA. The sample holds 130,000 to 150,000 clones; 70% to 90% are singletons and the top ten take 1.8%. CDR3 length equals 17 residues. The ends lost 6 bases at V and 0 bases at J; junction bases unmatched: 8. In germline, CDR1 is SGHKS, CDR2 YYEKEE (reference sequence). The sequence was collected from a man aged 70-80 years with acute or convalescent COVID-19. The chain carries TRBV5-5 and TRBJ2-6; the match to TRBD1 covers 8 bases. The sample consisted of peripheral blood. The CDR3 loop reads CASISRTGLSGANVLTF. The CDR3 DNA reads as TGTGCCAGCATCTCCCGGACAGGGCTCTCTGGGGCCAACGTCCTGACTTTC.